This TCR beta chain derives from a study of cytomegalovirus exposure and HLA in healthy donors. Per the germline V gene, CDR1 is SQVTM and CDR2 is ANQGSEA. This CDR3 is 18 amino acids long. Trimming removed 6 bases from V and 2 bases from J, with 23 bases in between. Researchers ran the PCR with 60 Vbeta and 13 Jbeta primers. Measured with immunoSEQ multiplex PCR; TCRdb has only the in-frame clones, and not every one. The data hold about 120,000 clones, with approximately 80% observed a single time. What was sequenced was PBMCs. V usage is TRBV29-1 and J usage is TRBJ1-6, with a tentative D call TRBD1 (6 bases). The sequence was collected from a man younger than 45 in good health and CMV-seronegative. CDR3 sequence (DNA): TGCAGCGTCCAACACCGGGACACAACGCGCCCCTATAATTCACCCCTCCACTTT. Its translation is CSVQHRDTTRPYNSPLHF.